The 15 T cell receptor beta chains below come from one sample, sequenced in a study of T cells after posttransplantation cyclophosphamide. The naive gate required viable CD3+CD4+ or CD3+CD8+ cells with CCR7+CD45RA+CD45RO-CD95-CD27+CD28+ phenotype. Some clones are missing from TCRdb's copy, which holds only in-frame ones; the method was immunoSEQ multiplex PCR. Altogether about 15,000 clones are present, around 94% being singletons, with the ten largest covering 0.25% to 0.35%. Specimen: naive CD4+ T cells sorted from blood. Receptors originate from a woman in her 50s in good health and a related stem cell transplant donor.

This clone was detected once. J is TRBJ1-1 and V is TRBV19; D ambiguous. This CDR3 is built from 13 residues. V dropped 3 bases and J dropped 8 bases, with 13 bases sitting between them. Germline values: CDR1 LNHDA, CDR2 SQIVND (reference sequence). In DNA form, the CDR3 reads TGTGCCAGTAGTATCCGGCCTCTGACAGAAGCTTTCTTT. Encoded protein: CASSIRPLTEAFF.

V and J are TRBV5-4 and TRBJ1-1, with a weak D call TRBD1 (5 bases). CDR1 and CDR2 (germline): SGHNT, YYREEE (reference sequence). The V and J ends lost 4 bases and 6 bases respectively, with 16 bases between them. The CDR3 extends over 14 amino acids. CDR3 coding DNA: TGTGCCAGCAGCCTGCTTCCGGGGGGGGCTGAAGCTTTCTTT. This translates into CASSLLPGGAEAFF.

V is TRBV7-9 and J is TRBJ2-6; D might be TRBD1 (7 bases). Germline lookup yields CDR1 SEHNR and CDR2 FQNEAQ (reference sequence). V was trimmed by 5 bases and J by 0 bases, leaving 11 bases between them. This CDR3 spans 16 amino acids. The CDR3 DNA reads TGTGCCAGCAGCCCAGGGGGGTTCTCTGGGGCCAACGTCCTGACTTTC. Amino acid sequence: CASSPGGFSGANVLTF.

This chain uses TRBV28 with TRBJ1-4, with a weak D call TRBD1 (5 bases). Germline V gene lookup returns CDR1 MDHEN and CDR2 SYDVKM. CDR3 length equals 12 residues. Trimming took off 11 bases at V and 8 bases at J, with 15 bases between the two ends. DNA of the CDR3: TGTGCCGAGAGCGGGGGTACCGAAAAACTGTTTTTT. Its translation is CAESGGTEKLFF.

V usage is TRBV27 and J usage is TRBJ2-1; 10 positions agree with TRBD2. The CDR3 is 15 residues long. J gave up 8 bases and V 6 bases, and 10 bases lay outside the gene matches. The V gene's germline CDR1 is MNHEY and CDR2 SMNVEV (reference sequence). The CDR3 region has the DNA TGTGCCAGCAGGGCCCTAGCGGGAGTTTCGTATGAGCAGTTCTTC. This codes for CASRALAGVSYEQFF.

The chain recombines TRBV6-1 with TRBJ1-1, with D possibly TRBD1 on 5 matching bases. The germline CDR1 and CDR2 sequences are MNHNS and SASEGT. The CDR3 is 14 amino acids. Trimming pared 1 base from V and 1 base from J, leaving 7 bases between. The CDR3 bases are TGTGCCAGCAGTGAAGAAAGGGGGAACACTGAAGCTTTCTTT. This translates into CASSEERGNTEAFF.

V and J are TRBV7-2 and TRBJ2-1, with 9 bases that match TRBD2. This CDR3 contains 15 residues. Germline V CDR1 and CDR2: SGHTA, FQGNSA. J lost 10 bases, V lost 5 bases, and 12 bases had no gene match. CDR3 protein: CASSPDASGAREQFF. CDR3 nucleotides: TGTGCCAGCAGCCCGGACGCTAGCGGGGCGCGAGAGCAGTTCTTC.

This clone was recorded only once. CDR3 in amino acids: CASSLDLGETQYF. CDR3 DNA sequence: TGTGCCAGCAGCTTAGATCTAGGAGAGACCCAGTACTTC. The V and J genes are TRBV11-3 and TRBJ2-5; D gene ambiguous. Germline loops: CDR1 SGHNT, CDR2 YENEEA. This CDR3 is 13 amino acids long. The ends were cut back, 0 bases at V and 4 bases at J, with 6 bases in the middle.

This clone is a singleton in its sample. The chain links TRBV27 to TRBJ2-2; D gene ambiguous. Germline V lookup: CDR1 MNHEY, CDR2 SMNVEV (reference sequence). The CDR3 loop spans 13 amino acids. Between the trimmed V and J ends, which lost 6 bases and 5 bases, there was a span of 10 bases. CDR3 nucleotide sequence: TGTGCCAGCAGGCTACGTGCGACCGGGGAGCTGTTTTTT. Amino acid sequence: CASRLRATGELFF.

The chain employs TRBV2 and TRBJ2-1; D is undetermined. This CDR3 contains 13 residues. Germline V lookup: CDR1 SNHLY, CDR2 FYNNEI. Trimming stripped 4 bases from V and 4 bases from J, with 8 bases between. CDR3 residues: CASSALVYNEQFF. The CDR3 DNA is TGTGCCAGCAGTGCCCTAGTTTACAATGAGCAGTTCTTC. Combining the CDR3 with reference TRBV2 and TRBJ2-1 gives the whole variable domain EPEVTQTPSHQVTQMGQEVILRCVPISNHLYFYWYRQILGQKVEFLVSFYNNEISEKSEIFDDQFSVERPDGSNFTLKIRSTKLEDSAMYFCASSALVYNEQFFGPGTRLTVL.

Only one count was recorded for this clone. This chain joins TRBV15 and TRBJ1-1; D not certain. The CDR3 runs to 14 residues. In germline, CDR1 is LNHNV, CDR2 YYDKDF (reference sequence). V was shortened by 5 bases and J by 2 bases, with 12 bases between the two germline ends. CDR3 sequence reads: CATSPRRFNTEAFF. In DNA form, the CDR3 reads TGTGCCACCAGCCCCAGGAGGTTCAACACTGAAGCTTTCTTT.

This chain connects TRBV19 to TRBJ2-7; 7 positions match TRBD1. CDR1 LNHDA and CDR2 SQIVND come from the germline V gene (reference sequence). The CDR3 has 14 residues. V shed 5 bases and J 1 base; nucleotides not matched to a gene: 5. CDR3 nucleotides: TGTGCCAGTAGTCCTAGACAGGGTTCCTACGAGCAGTACTTC. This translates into CASSPRQGSYEQYF.

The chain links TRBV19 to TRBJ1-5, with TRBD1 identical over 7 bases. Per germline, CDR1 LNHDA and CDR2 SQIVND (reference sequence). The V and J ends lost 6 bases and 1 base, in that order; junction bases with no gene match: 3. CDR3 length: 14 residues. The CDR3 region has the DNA TGTGCCAGTAGGCGACAGGGAAGCAATCAGCCCCAGCATTTT. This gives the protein CASRRQGSNQPQHF.

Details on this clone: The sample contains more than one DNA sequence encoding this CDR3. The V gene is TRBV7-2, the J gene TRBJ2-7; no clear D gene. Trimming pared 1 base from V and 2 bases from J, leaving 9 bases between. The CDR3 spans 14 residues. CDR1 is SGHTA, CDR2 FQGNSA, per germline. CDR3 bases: TGTGCCAGCAGCTTAGTTCCCGAGGCCTACGAGCAGTACTTC. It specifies CASSLVPEAYEQYF.

DNA of the CDR3: TGTGCCAGCAGTGAGGACAGACACCCCTACGAGCAGTACTTC. Encoded protein: CASSEDRHPYEQYF. This rearrangement joins TRBV2 to TRBJ2-7, with a tentative D call TRBD1 (6 bases). Germline values: CDR1 SNHLY, CDR2 FYNNEI. V was shortened by 3 bases and J by 2 bases, with 11 bases between the two germline ends. This CDR3 spans 14 amino acids.